These 27 T cell receptor beta chains share one sample of origin, sequenced in a study of OX40 agonist ivuxolimab in advanced cancers. Data came from immunoSEQ multiplex PCR; TCRdb stores just in-frame clones and leaves some out. The data show about 66,000 clones, roughly four fifths seen once. The starting material was CD4+ or CD8+ T cells sorted from blood, obtained in a trial of the OX40 agonist ivuxolimab. All receptors derive from an adult with an advanced solid tumor such as melanoma, head and neck, liver or kidney cancer.

The rearrangement uses TRBV18 and TRBJ2-1, with 10 nucleotides matching TRBD1. Germline values: CDR1 KGHSH, CDR2 LQKENI. The CDR3 runs to 15 residues. With 3 bases clipped from V and 9 bases from J, the junction kept 8 bases outside the gene matches. In nucleotides, the CDR3 is TGTGCCAGCTCACCTAGGACAGGGGGGGAAAGTGAGCAGTTCTTC. It encodes CASSPRTGGESEQFF.

This rearrangement joins TRBV2 to TRBJ2-5, with 7 bases identical to TRBD1. Germline assignment: CDR1 SNHLY and CDR2 FYNNEI. The CDR3 loop spans 13 amino acids. V lost 3 bases and J lost 4; bases outside the gene matches: 2. CDR3 protein: CASSDRDRETQYF. The CDR3 region has the DNA TGTGCCAGCAGTGACCGGGACAGAGAGACCCAGTACTTC.

This chain joins TRBV2 and TRBJ2-5, with TRBD1 as a possible D gene (5 bases). Trimming took off 7 bases at V and 5 bases at J, with 23 bases between the two ends. Per germline, CDR1 SNHLY and CDR2 FYNNEI. The CDR3 sequence is 16 residues long. The CDR3 region has the DNA TGTGCCAGCACCGGGCAAGGAAGGGGCCCCTATGAGACCCAGTACTTC. Translating gives CASTGQGRGPYETQYF. The full variable domain, with the rest looked up from reference TRBV2 and TRBJ2-5, is EPEVTQTPSHQVTQMGQEVILRCVPISNHLYFYWYRQILGQKVEFLVSFYNNEISEKSEIFDDQFSVERPDGSNFTLKIRSTKLEDSAMYFCASTGQGRGPYETQYFGPGTRLLVL.

CDR3 protein: CASSTDRGNIQYF. CDR3 DNA: TGTGCCAGCAGCACCGACAGGGGAAACATTCAGTACTTC. This chain joins TRBV7-2 and TRBJ2-4; 8 nucleotides match TRBD1. The CDR3 spans 13 residues. The trim removed 5 bases at V and 6 bases at J, leaving 3 bases unmatched. CDR1 is SGHTA, CDR2 FQGNSA, per germline.

V and J are TRBV10-3 and TRBJ1-2; possibly TRBD1 for D (5 bases). Germline CDR1 ENHRY, CDR2 SYGVKD. The length of the CDR3 is 18 residues. Trimming removed 4 bases at V and 3 bases at J, with 24 bases between. CDR3 in amino acids: CAISGVREGIVFDYGYTF. CDR3 nucleotides: TGTGCCATCAGTGGAGTGAGGGAGGGGATAGTCTTTGACTATGGCTACACCTTC.

The CDR3 region has the DNA TGTGCCAGCAGTGACGCCTGGTGGGCCGAGGACACCAACTATGGCTACACCTTC. Residues: CASSDAWWAEDTNYGYTF. The chain joins TRBV2 to TRBJ1-2, with D possibly matching TRBD1 (5 bases). The V end was cut by 3 bases, the J end by 2 bases, with 22 bases between. Germline CDR1 and CDR2: SNHLY and FYNNEI. The CDR3 loop spans 18 amino acids.

A few counts support this clone. The chain couples TRBV19 to TRBJ1-6; D is unclear. Germline V gene sequence: CDR1 LNHDA, CDR2 SQIVND (reference sequence). This CDR3 has 13 amino acids. Trimming removed 6 bases from V and 7 bases from J, with 10 bases in between. The DNA of the CDR3 is TGTGCCAGTAGAACAATACCGAATTCACCCCTCCACTTT. Translated, it gives CASRTIPNSPLHF.

The genes are TRBV14 and TRBJ2-5; no reliable D call. Germline loops: CDR1 SGHDN, CDR2 FVKESK. The V end was cut by 0 bases, the J end by 4 bases, with 0 bases between. The CDR3 is 11 amino acids. The CDR3 protein is CASSQEETQYF. For the CDR3, the DNA is TGTGCCAGCAGCCAAGAAGAGACCCAGTACTTC.

The rearrangement joins TRBV28 to TRBJ1-1, with D perhaps matching TRBD1 (5 bases). Germline values: CDR1 MDHEN, CDR2 SYDVKM. The CDR3 totals 18 residues. V dropped 6 bases and J dropped 2 bases, with 25 bases sitting between them. The CDR3 DNA reads as TGTGCCAGCAGCTCTCCCCGAGGGACCCAACAAGGAAACACTGAAGCTTTCTTT. Protein product: CASSSPRGTQQGNTEAFF.

This clone was picked up a small number of times. The rearrangement uses TRBV7-6 and TRBJ2-1; 7 bases agree with TRBD2. This CDR3 has 15 residues. V was clipped by 5 bases and J by 3 bases; unmatched bases: 7. Germline CDR1 reads SGHVS; CDR2 reads FNYEAQ. This CDR3 reads CASSPEWGGYNEQFF. CDR3 nucleotides: TGTGCCAGCAGCCCCGAGTGGGGGGGCTACAATGAGCAGTTCTTC.

This rearrangement joins TRBV7-9 to TRBJ1-1; D remains unclear. Germline values: CDR1 SEHNR, CDR2 FQNEAQ (reference sequence). The V and J ends lost 8 bases and 0 bases respectively, with 10 bases between them. The CDR3 runs 13 residues. The CDR3 sequence: CASLPFLNTEAFF. The CDR3 nucleotides read TGTGCCAGCCTGCCCTTCCTGAACACTGAAGCTTTCTTT.

The CDR3 loop is CASSISDSYGYTF. DNA of the CDR3: TGTGCCAGTAGTATAAGCGACAGCTATGGCTACACCTTC. The chain has TRBV19 and TRBJ1-2; D is possibly TRBD1 (5 bases). The CDR3 has 13 amino acids. CDR1 and CDR2 (germline): LNHDA, SQIVND (reference sequence). V lost 2 bases and J 4 bases, leaving 8 bases between the germline ends. Filled out from reference TRBV19 and TRBJ1-2, the complete variable domain reads DGGITQSPKYLFRKEGQNVTLSCEQNLNHDAMYWYRQDPGQGLRLIYYSQIVNDFQKGDIAEGYSVSREKKESFPLTVTSAQKNPTAFYLCASSISDSYGYTFGSGTRLTVV.

The V gene is TRBV5-4, the J gene TRBJ2-3; tentatively, D is TRBD2 (5 bases). CDR3 length: 16 amino acids. Germline CDR1 is SGHNT and CDR2 is YYREEE (reference sequence). V dropped 0 bases and J dropped 0 bases, with 11 bases sitting between them. CDR3 protein: CASSLGLVASTDTQYF. The CDR3 DNA reads as TGTGCCAGCAGCTTGGGGCTGGTAGCGAGCACAGATACGCAGTATTTT.

This chain joins TRBV2 and TRBJ2-1; perhaps TRBD2 as D (6 bases). Trimming took 10 bases from V and 0 from J, leaving 16 bases between them. The CDR3 sequence is 15 residues long. Germline V gene sequence: CDR1 SNHLY, CDR2 FYNNEI. Here the CDR3 reads CATEESGDSYNEQFF. CDR3 bases: TGTGCCACTGAAGAGTCGGGGGACTCCTACAATGAGCAGTTCTTC.

This clone was detected once. The CDR3 region is CASRGTGELFF. The CDR3 DNA is TGTGCCAGTAGGGGTACCGGGGAGCTGTTTTTT. The chain is built from TRBV19 and TRBJ2-2; the D is unclear. Germline V gene data show CDR1 as LNHDA and CDR2 as SQIVND (reference sequence). This CDR3 comprises 11 residues. Between the trimmed V and J ends, which lost 6 bases and 5 bases, there was a span of 4 bases.

A note on this clone: Other DNA sequences of this sample code for an identical CDR3. This rearrangement joins TRBV7-2 to TRBJ2-1, with no clear D. Between the trimmed V and J ends, which lost 0 bases and 6 bases, there was a span of 6 bases. CDR3 length equals 13 residues. Germline loops: CDR1 SGHTA, CDR2 FQGNSA. In nucleotides, the CDR3 is TGTGCCAGCAGCTTAGCGCCGGGCAATGAGCAGTTCTTC. This translates into CASSLAPGNEQFF. Full variable domain (remainder filled in from reference TRBV7-2 and TRBJ2-1): GAGVSQSPSNKVTEKGKDVELRCDPISGHTALYWYRQSLGQGLEFLIYFQGNSAPDKSGLPSDRFSAERTGGSVSTLTIQRTQQEDSAVYLCASSLAPGNEQFFGPGTRLTVL.

This chain uses TRBV10-1 with TRBJ2-7; TRBD1 agrees at 7 bases. Germline CDR1 WNHNN, CDR2 SYGVQD (reference sequence). V lost 4 bases, J lost 0 bases, and 6 bases stayed unmatched. This CDR3 has 15 amino acids. The CDR3 sequence is CASSVVGTASYEQYF. CDR3 nucleotides: TGCGCCAGCAGTGTAGTTGGGACAGCCTCCTACGAGCAGTACTTC.

This clone was counted only a few times. The chain links TRBV2 to TRBJ2-7; D is ambiguous. Germline CDR1 SNHLY, CDR2 FYNNEI. V lost 3 bases and J lost 5, with 14 bases in between. There are 14 residues in the CDR3. In DNA, the CDR3 is TGTGCCAGCAGTGATTCGGCAGGTGCTGACGAGCAGTACTTC. Its translation is CASSDSAGADEQYF.

The V gene is TRBV4-2, the J gene TRBJ2-1; TRBD2 aligns across 13 bases. Germline-derived CDR1 and CDR2 are LGHNA and YNFKEQ. V was clipped by 3 bases and J by 1 base; unmatched bases: 6. The CDR3 is made up of 18 amino acids. CDR3 amino acids: CASSQARTSGGSYNEQFF. DNA for the CDR3: TGTGCCAGCAGCCAGGCACGGACTAGCGGGGGATCCTACAATGAGCAGTTCTTC.

The chain couples TRBV19 to TRBJ1-1; tentative D call: TRBD1 (5 bases). The V gene's germline CDR1 is LNHDA and CDR2 SQIVND (reference sequence). Trimming took 3 bases from V and 4 from J, leaving 12 bases between them. The length of the CDR3 is 14 residues. The CDR3, as DNA: TGTGCCAGTAGTATTGGGCTGAGGGGCACTGAAGCTTTCTTT. It translates to CASSIGLRGTEAFF.

This chain connects TRBV10-3 to TRBJ1-3; D ambiguous. Trimming cost V 3 bases and J 2 bases, with 11 bases left between them. This CDR3 comprises 15 residues. Germline lookup yields CDR1 ENHRY and CDR2 SYGVKD. Here the CDR3 DNA reads TGTGCCATCAGTGACCGGGCCGGCCCTGGAAACACCATATATTTT. It codes for CAISDRAGPGNTIYF.

CDR3 DNA: TGCGCCAGCAGCCCGGAGGGGGGTCGACACAATGAGCAGTTCTTC. This sequence encodes CASSPEGGRHNEQFF. The chain is built from TRBV5-1 and TRBJ2-1, with D perhaps assigned TRBD1 or TRBD2 (6 bases each). The CDR3 length is 15 residues. Trimming left V 4 bases short and J 5 bases short, with 16 bases between. Germline lookup yields CDR1 SGHRS and CDR2 YFSETQ.

This clone was counted between two and nine times. The chain links TRBV29-1 to TRBJ2-5; D is perhaps TRBD2 (6 bases). V lost 3 bases, J lost 2 bases, and 7 bases lay in between. Germline CDR1 reads SQVTM; CDR2 reads ANQGSEA. This CDR3 region has 12 residues. The CDR3 DNA reads TGCAGCGTTGAGGGACTGCAAGAGACCCAGTACTTC. As protein: CSVEGLQETQYF.

The genes are TRBV7-9 and TRBJ2-1; maybe TRBD1 (5 bases). CDR3 length equals 13 residues. Per the germline V gene, CDR1 is SEHNR and CDR2 is FQNEAQ (reference sequence). V lost 5 bases and J lost 1, with 6 bases in between. The CDR3 nucleotides read TGTGCCAGCAGCCCAGGGTCCTACAATGAGCAGTTCTTC. It is translated as CASSPGSYNEQFF.

V usage is TRBV28 and J usage is TRBJ1-2; no firm D call. The CDR3 contains 11 residues. V was pared by 6 bases and J by 7 bases, with 9 bases between. Germline V gene data show CDR1 as MDHEN and CDR2 as SYDVKM. The CDR3 reads CASSQGSGYTF. CDR3 sequence (DNA): TGTGCCAGCAGCCAAGGGTCTGGCTACACCTTC.

V is TRBV5-1 and J is TRBJ1-2; D not certain. Per germline, CDR1 SGHRS and CDR2 YFSETQ. This CDR3 spans 13 amino acids. The V end lost 2 bases, the J end lost 8 bases, and 13 bases lay between the germline ends. For the CDR3, the DNA is TGCGCCAGCAGCTTCCATAACATGGAGGGCTACACCTTC. Translating gives CASSFHNMEGYTF.

The rearrangement joins TRBV7-9 to TRBJ2-1, with 8 bases aligning to TRBD2. The V gene end was trimmed by 5 bases and the J gene end by 0 bases; junction bases not matched to a gene: 6. Germline V gene lookup returns CDR1 SEHNR and CDR2 FQNEAQ (reference sequence). CDR3 length: 16 amino acids. The DNA for the CDR3 is TGTGCCAGCAGCCCGAACAGCGGGGGCTCCTACAATGAGCAGTTCTTC. It yields the protein CASSPNSGGSYNEQFF.